The subject of this entry is one T cell receptor beta chain. Its matching antigen is unknown. The data were taken from a study of long-term antiretroviral therapy in people with HIV. Across the study: There is a gap of about a decade between the earliest samples and the later 2015 immediate-ART recommendation. General study results and limits: Whichever time point was examined, clones expanded before ART dominated the repertoire.

Germline V CDR1 and CDR2: MNHEY, SMNVEV (reference sequence). This CDR3 contains 16 residues. With 6 bases removed from V and 3 bases from J, the gap between germline ends came to 18 bases. Version v3.0 of the immunoSEQ assay was performed at survey level. Measured with immunoSEQ multiplex PCR; TCRdb has only the in-frame clones, and not every one. The table shows 25,000 to 35,000 clones, with about 97% occurring only once. The material sequenced was unsorted PBMCs, taken 6.9 years after starting antiretroviral therapy. The origin of this receptor is a man younger than 40 with HIV. V is TRBV27 and J is TRBJ1-3; tentative D call: TRBD1 (5 bases). The CDR3 loop reads CASRPFWRDGGNTIYF. CDR3 DNA sequence: TGTGCCAGCAGGCCCTTTTGGCGGGACGGTGGAAACACCATATATTTT.